These T cell receptor beta chains were read from a single sample in a study of cytomegalovirus exposure and HLA in healthy donors. Repertoires were generated with immunoSEQ multiplex PCR, while TCRdb's copy carries only in-frame clones and drops some. The data contain 60,000 to 75,000 clones, roughly 68% of them seen just once; the ten biggest clones take up approximately 3%. The specimen was PBMCs. These receptors came from a woman between 45 and 60 years old in good health and CMV-seronegative. The CDR3 runs from the conserved cysteine through the conserved F or W. Fields, in order: D gene, J gene, V gene, clone size, CDR3 DNA, CDR3 protein. A D gene is named only where the DNA matches it firmly. Where a row states a size, it is once, few, many or the class of an expanded clone; other rows omit it.

TRBD1 TRBJ1-5 TRBV7-9 . TGTGCCAGCAGCAGCCCCGGGACAGGAGTTCAGCCCCAGCATTTT CASSSPGTGVQPQHF
TRBD1 TRBJ2-7 TRBV6-5 . TGTGCCAGCAGGCCGACAGGGCTCCTCTCCTACGAGCAGTACTTC CASRPTGLLSYEQYF
. TRBJ1-1 TRBV19 . TGTGCCAGTAGTATAACAGGCTTGAACACTGAAGCTTTCTTT CASSITGLNTEAFF
TRBD1 TRBJ2-7 TRBV18 . TGTGCCAGCTCACCGGCCTCCGGGACAGGCTACGAGCAGTACTTC CASSPASGTGYEQYF
. TRBJ1-5 TRBV29-1 few TGCAGCGGGGTCGGGGGGGTCAATCAGCCCCAGCATTTT CSGVGGVNQPQHF
. TRBJ1-1 TRBV7-9 . TGTGCCAGCAGCTTAAACGGGGACACTGAAGCTTTCTTT CASSLNGDTEAFF
TRBD1 TRBJ1-1 TRBV6-5 . TGTGCCAGCATTAAGACAGGGGAAGCTTTCTTT CASIKTGEAFF
TRBD1 TRBJ1-5 TRBV28 . TGTGCCAGCAGTTCACCCCCGGGACAGGGAAATCAGCCCCAGCATTTT CASSSPPGQGNQPQHF
. TRBJ2-1 TRBV5-1 . TGCGCCAGCAGCTTGGCAGTCGGCGGAGTCTCCTACAATGAGCAGTTCTTC CASSLAVGGVSYNEQFF
. TRBJ1-1 TRBV28 . TGTGCCAGCCGGGAGCTGAACACTGAAGCTTTCTTT CASRELNTEAFF
TRBD2 TRBJ2-4 TRBV27 . TGTGCCAGCAGTCCACGGACTAGCGGGGTACAGCGGGGGAACATTCAGTACTTC CASSPRTSGVQRGNIQYF
. TRBJ2-4 TRBV9 . TGTGCCAGCAGCGTAGAGGAGGGAAGAGGGGACATTCAGTACTTC CASSVEEGRGDIQYF
TRBD2 TRBJ2-7 TRBV7-8 . TGTGCCAGCAGCTTAGACGGGACTAGCGGTTTCTACGAGCAGTACTTC CASSLDGTSGFYEQYF
TRBD2 TRBJ2-1 TRBV28 . TGTGCCAGCAGTGGACTAGCGGACTACAATGAGCAGTTCTTC CASSGLADYNEQFF
TRBD2 TRBJ2-3 TRBV19 many TGTGCCAGTAGTATAGGCGGGAGGGTTACAGATACGCAGTATTTT CASSIGGRVTDTQYF
TRBD2 TRBJ2-2 TRBV4-3 . TGCGCCAGCAGCCCACTAGCGGAGAACACCGGGGAGCTGTTTTTT CASSPLAENTGELFF
. TRBJ2-4 TRBV28 . TGTGCCAGCAGTTCCCTAACGGGGAAGGGCAAAAACATTCAGTACTTC CASSSLTGKGKNIQYF
TRBD2 TRBJ2-3 TRBV6-5 . TGTGCCAGCAGTTACGGAGGGACTAGCGGAGGAGATACGCAGTATTTT CASSYGGTSGGDTQYF
. TRBJ1-2 TRBV5-1 . TGCGCCAGCAGCTTGGACGGTCATAACTATGGCTACACCTTC CASSLDGHNYGYTF
TRBD1 TRBJ1-4 TRBV9 . TGTGCCAGCAGCGTACTGGGACAGAATGAAAAACTGTTTTTT CASSVLGQNEKLFF
. TRBJ2-3 TRBV18 . TGTGCCAGCTCACCGGAGGGTCCAGATACGCAGTATTTT CASSPEGPDTQYF
. TRBJ1-1 TRBV19 . TGTGCCAGTAGTGCCGCGGGCGTTGGAGCCGCGGTCGAAGCTTTCTTT CASSAAGVGAAVEAFF
TRBD1 TRBJ2-3 TRBV5-4 once TGTGCCAGCAGCCGAGGGACAGGTCGCGGTCAGGGCACAGATACGCAGTATTTT CASSRGTGRGQGTDTQYF
TRBD1 TRBJ2-2 TRBV7-9 once TGTGCCAGCAGCCCGGGACAGGGGTACACCGGGGAGCTGTTTTTT CASSPGQGYTGELFF
TRBD1 TRBJ2-3 TRBV9 . TGTGCCAGCAGCGGACAGGGTTTTGATACGCAGTATTTT CASSGQGFDTQYF
. TRBJ2-5 TRBV30 . TGTGCCTGGAGTGTCTTACAAGAGACCCAGTACTTC CAWSVLQETQYF
TRBD2 TRBJ2-5 TRBV5-4 . TGTGCCAGCAGCTTGGACGCGGGAGACCAAGAGACCCAGTACTTC CASSLDAGDQETQYF
TRBD1 TRBJ1-5 TRBV28 . TGTGCCAGCAGTTTAACTCTTTACAGGGGAGGCCTTAATCAGCCCCAGCATTTT CASSLTLYRGGLNQPQHF
. TRBJ1-5 TRBV28 . TGTGCCAGCGGGAGGCTGAACAATCAGCCCCAGCATTTT CASGRLNNQPQHF
. TRBJ1-1 TRBV28 . TGTGCCAGCAGTTTCCCCAGAAGCACTGAAGCTTTCTTT CASSFPRSTEAFF
TRBD2 TRBJ2-7 TRBV25-1 . TGTGCCAGCAGACTAGCGGGAGCCGAGCAGTACTTC CASRLAGAEQYF
. TRBJ2-7 TRBV25-1 . TGTGCCAGCACACGGTCCGCGGATACCTACGAGCAGTACTTC CASTRSADTYEQYF
. TRBJ1-5 TRBV7-2 . TGTGCCAGCAGCTTAACCCAGGGAGGACAGCCCCAGCATTTT CASSLTQGGQPQHF
. TRBJ2-1 TRBV5-1 . TGCGCCAGCAGCTCCTTAATGAGCTCCTACAATGAGCAGTTCTTC CASSSLMSSYNEQFF
TRBD1 TRBJ2-7 TRBV4-1 few TGCGCCAGCAGCCTGGGACAGCAGCCCTACGAGCAGTACTTC CASSLGQQPYEQYF
TRBD1 TRBJ2-3 TRBV4-3 . TGCGCCAGCAGCCAAGGATCCCAGGGGGCGCTCCCAGATACGCAGTATTTT CASSQGSQGALPDTQYF
TRBD2 TRBJ2-7 TRBV19 . TGTGCCAGTAGTCCCACTAGCGGGCCCTCCTACGAGCAGTACTTC CASSPTSGPSYEQYF
TRBD1 TRBJ2-7 TRBV13 . TGTGCCAGCAGCCTGGACAGGGGTAACGAGCAGTACTTC CASSLDRGNEQYF
TRBD1 TRBJ2-7 TRBV6-5 . TGTGCCAGCAGTTACAACCGGGACAGGGAGGGCGAGCAGTACTTC CASSYNRDREGEQYF
TRBD1 TRBJ1-2 TRBV5-4 few TGTGCCAGCAGCTTTCTGGGACAGGGCTATGGCTACACCTTC CASSFLGQGYGYTF
. TRBJ1-1 TRBV7-9 . TGTGCCAGCAGCTTAGGCGCAGGAATGAACACTGAAGCTTTCTTT CASSLGAGMNTEAFF